A selection of T cell receptor beta chains follows, all from one sample in a study of blood T cell repertoires in COVID-19. The table came from immunoSEQ multiplex PCR; TCRdb's copy has only in-frame clones and leaves some out. The sample carries a few hundred thousand clones, 80% to 85% recorded once. The sample was peripheral blood. The receptor source for this set is a woman in her thirties who had recovered from COVID-19. CDR3s include the opening cysteine and the closing phenylalanine or tryptophan. D genes are given only for firm matches. Size is stated for part of the rows, as once, few or many counts, or as a class when the clone is expanded.

j_gene,d_gene,v_gene,abundance,CDR3aa,CDR3nt
TRBJ1-6,TRBD1,TRBV20-1,NA,CSASGGQGLSPLHF,TGCAGTGCTAGTGGGGGACAGGGTTTATCACCCCTCCACTTT
TRBJ1-2,TRBD1,TRBV19,NA,CASRSTGTNYGYTF,TGTGCCAGTAGATCGACAGGGACTAACTATGGCTACACCTTC
TRBJ2-2,TRBD2,TRBV28,NA,CASCTSGRVPGELFF,TGTGCCAGCTGTACTAGCGGGAGGGTTCCCGGGGAGCTGTTTTTT
TRBJ2-4,TRBD1,TRBV5-1,NA,CASSLIPPGQGTKNIQYF,TGCGCCAGCAGCCTTATCCCCCCGGGACAGGGAACCAAAAACATTCAGTACTTC
TRBJ1-3,NA,TRBV7-9,NA,CASSFQGLQDPTGNTIYF,TGTGCCAGCAGCTTCCAGGGGCTACAGGATCCTACTGGAAACACCATATATTTT
TRBJ2-7,NA,TRBV5-1,NA,CASSSWTASEQYF,TGCGCCAGCAGCTCATGGACAGCTAGCGAGCAGTACTTC
TRBJ1-6,NA,TRBV18,NA,CASSPYPGEGYNSPLHF,TGTGCCAGCTCACCTTACCCAGGGGAGGGGTATAATTCACCCCTCCACTTT
TRBJ1-6,TRBD1,TRBV5-5,once,CASSLKQGDNSPLHF,TGTGCCAGCAGCTTGAAACAGGGGGATAATTCACCCCTCCACTTT
TRBJ2-5,TRBD2,TRBV28,NA,CASRKPRRTSASQETQYF,TGTGCCAGCAGAAAGCCCCGCCGGACTAGCGCCTCCCAAGAGACCCAGTACTTC
TRBJ2-5,NA,TRBV2,few,CASRIEAQETQYF,TGTGCCAGCAGAATAGAAGCCCAAGAGACCCAGTACTTC
TRBJ2-7,NA,TRBV30,medium-sized,CAWSVLVYEQYF,TGTGCCTGGAGTGTACTCGTCTACGAGCAGTACTTC
TRBJ2-7,NA,TRBV3-1/TRBV3-2,NA,CASSQEVHLAHEQYF,TGTGCCAGCAGCCAAGAAGTTCATTTGGCCCACGAGCAGTACTTC
TRBJ2-5,NA,TRBV27,NA,CASSLSGQETQYF,TGTGCCAGCAGTCTCTCCGGCCAAGAGACCCAGTACTTC
TRBJ2-3,TRBD2,TRBV9,once,CASSLQGLADTDTQYF,TGTGCCAGCAGCCTCCAAGGACTAGCGGACACAGATACGCAGTATTTT
TRBJ2-7,NA,TRBV9,NA,CASSVEGSGEQYF,TGTGCCAGCAGCGTAGAGGGGTCGGGCGAGCAGTACTTC
TRBJ2-1,NA,TRBV6-1,NA,CASSEMGLSPNEQFF,TGTGCCAGCAGTGAAATGGGACTGTCCCCCAATGAGCAGTTCTTC
TRBJ1-1,NA,TRBV28,NA,CATQGRKGTEAFF,TGTGCCACCCAAGGCCGGAAGGGGACTGAAGCTTTCTTT
TRBJ2-1,NA,TRBV5-1,once,CASSLAGDEQFF,TGCGCCAGCAGCTTGGCCGGGGATGAGCAGTTCTTC
TRBJ2-3,NA,TRBV5-1,NA,CASTAKRGTDTQYF,TGCGCCAGCACCGCCAAGAGGGGCACAGATACGCAGTATTTT
TRBJ1-5,NA,TRBV12-3/TRBV12-4,NA,CASSLLANQPQHF,TGTGCCAGCAGTTTGCTGGCCAATCAGCCCCAGCATTTT
TRBJ1-4,NA,TRBV9,NA,CASSVGGGTNEKLFF,TGTGCCAGCAGCGTGGGAGGGGGAACTAATGAAAAACTGTTTTTT
TRBJ1-2,NA,TRBV28,once,CASSPLGNARVNGYTF,TGTGCCAGCAGCCCACTGGGGAATGCCAGGGTTAATGGCTACACCTTC
TRBJ2-1,TRBD2,TRBV9,NA,CASSGTISGLGDEQFF,TGTGCCAGCAGCGGCACAATTAGCGGGTTAGGCGATGAGCAGTTCTTC
TRBJ1-4,NA,TRBV12-3/TRBV12-4,once,CASSLRGDEKLFF,TGTGCCAGCAGTTTGCGCGGGGATGAAAAACTGTTTTTT
TRBJ1-1,NA,TRBV24-1,NA,CATSVDTDTEAFF,TGTGCCACCAGTGTTGATACAGACACTGAAGCTTTCTTT
TRBJ2-5,TRBD1,TRBV5-1,NA,CASRPVTGGPETQYF,TGCGCCAGCAGACCGGTGACAGGGGGCCCGGAGACCCAGTACTTC
TRBJ2-7,TRBD2,TRBV6-2/TRBV6-3,NA,CASSYSIGREGSLYEQYF,TGTGCCAGCAGTTACTCGATCGGGAGGGAGGGGAGCTTATACGAGCAGTACTTC
TRBJ1-2,TRBD1,TRBV5-3,NA,CARSLTGERGGYTF,TGTGCCAGAAGCTTGACAGGGGAAAGGGGTGGCTACACCTTC
TRBJ1-2,NA,TRBV2,NA,CASSDGGQWYGYTF,TGTGCCAGCAGTGACGGCGGACAGTGGTATGGCTACACCTTC
TRBJ2-5,TRBD1,TRBV5-1,NA,CASSPGTGVEETQYF,TGCGCCAGCAGCCCCGGGACAGGGGTAGAGGAGACCCAGTACTTC
TRBJ2-3,TRBD2,TRBV7-3,NA,CASSLGTSGSTDTQYF,TGTGCCAGCAGCTTAGGTACTAGCGGGAGCACAGATACGCAGTATTTT
TRBJ2-1,NA,TRBV5-1,once,CASSLFSSYNEQFF,TGCGCCAGCAGCTTATTTAGCTCCTACAATGAGCAGTTCTTC
TRBJ1-5,NA,TRBV7-9,NA,CASSLDMSNQPQHF,TGTGCCAGCAGTCTCGACATGAGCAATCAGCCCCAGCATTTT
TRBJ2-3,TRBD2,TRBV2,NA,CASSESSGGTDTQYF,TGTGCCAGCAGTGAATCAAGCGGGGGCACAGATACGCAGTATTTT
TRBJ1-1,TRBD1,TRBV5-4,NA,CASSPPGQGRNTEAFF,TGTGCCAGCAGCCCCCCGGGACAGGGACGTAACACTGAAGCTTTCTTT
TRBJ2-4,NA,TRBV13,NA,CASSFYPGDGTKNIQYF,TGTGCCAGCAGCTTTTATCCCGGGGATGGGACCAAAAACATTCAGTACTTC
TRBJ2-5,TRBD1,TRBV6-6,NA,CASSSSGQGQETQYF,TGTGCCAGCAGTTCATCGGGACAGGGACAAGAGACCCAGTACTTC
TRBJ2-2,TRBD2,TRBV6-5,NA,CASTTSRHTGELFF,TGTGCCAGCACGACTAGCCGGCACACCGGGGAGCTGTTTTTT
TRBJ2-3,NA,TRBV5-1,NA,CASSSTGTDTQYF,TGCGCCAGCAGCTCGACTGGCACAGATACGCAGTATTTT
TRBJ1-1,NA,TRBV5-1,NA,CASSLVGTDEAFF,TGCGCCAGCAGCTTGGTGGGCACAGATGAAGCTTTCTTT
TRBJ1-2,NA,TRBV29-1,NA,CSTPGGAYGYTF,TGCAGCACCCCGGGGGGGGCCTATGGCTACACCTTC
TRBJ1-4,TRBD1,TRBV10-3,NA,CASRGGNRGNEKLFF,TGTGCCTCGCGGGGTGGCAACAGGGGTAATGAAAAACTGTTTTTT
TRBJ1-2,NA,TRBV19,NA,CASSTVSDSYGYTF,TGTGCCAGTAGTACCGTCTCCGACAGCTATGGCTACACCTTC